This T cell receptor (beta chain) was captured in a study of cytomegalovirus exposure and HLA in healthy donors. Study-wide results and limits: HLA restriction was apparent for most CMV-associated TCR beta chains in a later analysis.

A remark on this clone: The antigen is not known.

This CDR3 has 15 amino acids. Trimming took 0 bases from V and 2 from J, leaving 7 bases between them. Germline CDR1 and CDR2: MGHRA and YSYEKL. The PCR ran on 60 Vbeta and 13 Jbeta primers. The protocol was immunoSEQ multiplex PCR, while the TCRdb copy is restricted to in-frame clones and leaves out a portion. There are more than 150,000 clones in the sample; roughly 80% occur only once, and roughly 7.6% lies in the top ten. The material sequenced was PBMCs. The receptor was isolated from a middle-aged woman in good health and CMV-seropositive. The V call is TRBV4-1, the J call TRBJ1-4; D call uncertain. As DNA, the CDR3 is TGCGCCAGCAGCCAAGATGAGTTCACTAATGAAAAACTGTTTTTT. Translated, it gives CASSQDEFTNEKLFF.